This record looks at one TCR beta chain sequence and its context. Purity (above 95%) was reached by all sorted populations. This entry belongs to a study of beta chain features in type 1 diabetes. Expressed TCRB transcripts were sequenced because the isolated RNA had all been reverse transcribed beforehand. Samples of naive, central memory and regulatory T cells yielded a mean of about 3.5 million reads. Profiled with immunoSEQ multiplex PCR; TCRdb holds only in-frame clones, not every one. This table has under 350,000 clones, around 7.3% appearing once. V lost 6 bases, J lost 8 bases, and 14 bases lay in between. CDR3 size: 12 residues. Germline V gives CDR1 SGHNT, CDR2 YYREEE (reference sequence).

Sequenced sample: central memory CD4+ T cells from blood. This sequence originates from a woman in her late teens or twenties in good health. V gene TRBV5-4 combines with J gene TRBJ1-2, with D unclear. In nucleotides, the CDR3 is TGTGCCAGCACCCGTGGGGTGGGGGGCTACACCTTC. Translation: CASTRGVGGYTF.